The 3 T cell receptor beta chains reported below all come from one sample, sequenced in a study of shared clonotypes between healthy human individuals. This table comes from immunoSEQ multiplex PCR, and its TCRdb copy is limited to in-frame clones, with some not included. The top ten clones hold about 0.11% of a sample with approximately 650,000 clones, around 95% of them seen once. Cells designated naive CD8 were CD45RO-negative and were positively selected for CCR7, with terminally differentiated effector memory CD45RA+ cells excluded. Sequencing was done on a sample of naive CD8+ T cells sorted from blood. The receptors were gathered from a woman aged 25 to 39 in good health.

The chain uses TRBV28 and TRBJ1-4; TRBD1 is a possible D gene (5 bases). V lost 4 bases to trimming and J lost 8 bases, with 17 bases between them. The CDR3 length is 15 residues. CDR1 and CDR2 from the germline V gene are MDHEN and SYDVKM. CDR3 in amino acids: CASSSLSDSGEKLFF. In nucleotides, the CDR3 is TGTGCCAGCAGTTCACTCTCCGACAGCGGAGAAAAACTGTTTTTT.

The chain carries TRBV9 and TRBJ1-3, with D possibly matching TRBD1 (5 bases). This CDR3 contains 17 residues. Germline V gives CDR1 SGDLS, CDR2 YYNGEE. V was trimmed by 0 bases and J by 4 bases, leaving 17 bases between them. The CDR3 loop reads CASSVVHLVWDGNTIYF. The DNA for the CDR3 is TGTGCCAGCAGCGTAGTACACCTCGTTTGGGACGGAAACACCATATATTTT.

The chain joins TRBV7-9 to TRBJ2-2, with D uncertain. V was clipped by 1 base and J by 4 bases, with 10 bases between them. This CDR3 has 15 amino acids. Germline V gene sequence: CDR1 SEHNR, CDR2 FQNEAQ (reference sequence). The CDR3 loop is CASSLGRSRTGELFF. The CDR3 bases are TGTGCCAGCAGCTTAGGACGGTCGCGCACCGGGGAGCTGTTTTTT.